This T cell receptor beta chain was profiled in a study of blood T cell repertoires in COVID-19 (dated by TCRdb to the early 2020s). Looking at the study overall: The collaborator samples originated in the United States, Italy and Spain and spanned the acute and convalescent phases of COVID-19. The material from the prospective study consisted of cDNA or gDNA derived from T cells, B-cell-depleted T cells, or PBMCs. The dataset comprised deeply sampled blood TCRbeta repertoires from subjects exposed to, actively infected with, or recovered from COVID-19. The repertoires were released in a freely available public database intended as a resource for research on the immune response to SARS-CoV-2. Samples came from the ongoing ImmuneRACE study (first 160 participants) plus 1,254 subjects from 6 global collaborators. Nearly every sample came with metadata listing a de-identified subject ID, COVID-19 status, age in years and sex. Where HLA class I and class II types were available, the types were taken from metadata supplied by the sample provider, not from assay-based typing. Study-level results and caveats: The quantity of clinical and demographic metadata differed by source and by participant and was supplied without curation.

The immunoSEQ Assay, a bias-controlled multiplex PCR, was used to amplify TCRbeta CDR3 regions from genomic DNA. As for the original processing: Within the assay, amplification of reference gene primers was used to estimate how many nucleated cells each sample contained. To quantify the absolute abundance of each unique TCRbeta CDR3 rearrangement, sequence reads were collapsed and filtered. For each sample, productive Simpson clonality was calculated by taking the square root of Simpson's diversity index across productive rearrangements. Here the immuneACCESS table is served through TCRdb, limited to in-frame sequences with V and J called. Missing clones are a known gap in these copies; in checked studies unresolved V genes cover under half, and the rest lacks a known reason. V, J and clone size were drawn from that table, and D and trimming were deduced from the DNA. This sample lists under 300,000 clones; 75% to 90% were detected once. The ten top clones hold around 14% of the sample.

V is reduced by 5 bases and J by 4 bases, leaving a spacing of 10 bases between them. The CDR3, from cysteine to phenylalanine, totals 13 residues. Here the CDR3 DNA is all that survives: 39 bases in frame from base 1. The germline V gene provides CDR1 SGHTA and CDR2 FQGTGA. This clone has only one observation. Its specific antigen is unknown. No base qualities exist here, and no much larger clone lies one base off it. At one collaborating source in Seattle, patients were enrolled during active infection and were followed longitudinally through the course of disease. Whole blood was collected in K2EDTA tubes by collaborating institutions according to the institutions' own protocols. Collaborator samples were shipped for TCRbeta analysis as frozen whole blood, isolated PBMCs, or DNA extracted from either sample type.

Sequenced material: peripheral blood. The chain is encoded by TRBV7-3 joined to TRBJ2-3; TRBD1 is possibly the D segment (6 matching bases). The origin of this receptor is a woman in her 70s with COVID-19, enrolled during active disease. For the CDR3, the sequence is CASSRRGSDTQYF. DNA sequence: TGTGCCAGCAGCCGCAGGGGTTCAGATACGCAGTATTTT. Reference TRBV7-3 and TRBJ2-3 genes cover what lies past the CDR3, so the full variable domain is GAGVSQTPSNKVTEKGKYVELRCDPISGHTALYWYRQSLGQGPEFLIYFQGTGAADDSGLPNDRFFAVRPEGSVSTLKIQRTERGDSAVYLCASSRRGSDTQYFGPGTRLTVL.